The TCR beta chain under discussion was sequenced for a study of T cells in localized non-small cell lung cancer. Study-wide results and caveats: Of the top 100 tumor clones, median around 50 were in adjacent lung, about 30 among its top 100.

Only in-frame clones appear in the TCRdb table, and some are missing; sequencing was by immunoSEQ multiplex PCR. The sample contains about 25,000 clones, about nine tenths of which appear only once. This CDR3 has 13 amino acids. With 6 bases clipped from V and 7 bases from J, the junction kept 6 bases outside the gene matches. Germline V gene data show CDR1 as LNHDA and CDR2 as SQIVND (reference sequence). About this clone: Its antigen is currently unknown.

The chain is built from TRBV19 and TRBJ1-2; TRBD1 matches 9 bases. The sequence was obtained from a woman aged 35 to 70 with stage III lung adenocarcinoma. The sequenced sample was peripheral blood mononuclear cells, obtained before any cancer treatment. Here the CDR3 DNA reads TGTGCCAGTAGCCCGGACAGGGGAATTGGCTACACCTTC. Translated, it gives CASSPDRGIGYTF.